Listed below are T cell receptor beta chains from one sample, sequenced in a study of shared clonotypes between healthy human individuals. Measured with immunoSEQ multiplex PCR; TCRdb has only the in-frame clones, and not every one. This sample carries fewer than 850,000 clones, 95% to 97% of them seen once, and the ten largest clones take about 0.25%. The sample consisted of naive CD8+ T cells sorted from blood. Receptors were obtained from a man between 25 and 39 years old in good health. Both conserved end residues are part of each CDR3. The order of the fields is D gene, clone size, J gene, V gene, CDR3 protein, CDR3 DNA. D genes are given only for firm matches. A clone size is listed for some rows: how often the clone was seen (once, few, many), or a class if it is expanded.

d_gene: NA
abundance: NA
j_gene: TRBJ2-1
v_gene: TRBV25-1
CDR3aa: CASSVGLSSYNEQFF
CDR3nt: TGTGCCAGCAGTGTCGGCCTTAGCTCCTACAATGAGCAGTTCTTC

d_gene: NA
abundance: NA
j_gene: TRBJ1-1
v_gene: TRBV28
CDR3aa: CASSFGGNTEAFF
CDR3nt: TGTGCCAGCAGTTTCGGAGGGAACACTGAAGCTTTCTTT

d_gene: NA
abundance: once
j_gene: TRBJ2-1
v_gene: TRBV5-4
CDR3aa: CASSSDQDLYNEQFF
CDR3nt: TGTGCCAGCAGCTCCGACCAGGATTTGTACAATGAGCAGTTCTTC

d_gene: TRBD1
abundance: NA
j_gene: TRBJ2-4
v_gene: TRBV4-1
CDR3aa: CASSQERTGSKNIQYF
CDR3nt: TGCGCCAGCAGCCAAGAGCGGACAGGGTCCAAAAACATTCAGTACTTC

d_gene: NA
abundance: NA
j_gene: TRBJ2-5
v_gene: TRBV4-1
CDR3aa: CASSPEGGGETQYF
CDR3nt: TGCGCCAGCAGCCCCGAGGGAGGTGGTGAGACCCAGTACTTC

d_gene: TRBD1
abundance: NA
j_gene: TRBJ2-4
v_gene: TRBV9
CDR3aa: CASSFPPHDRGLAKNIQYF
CDR3nt: TGTGCCAGCAGCTTTCCACCGCATGACAGGGGATTAGCCAAAAACATTCAGTACTTC

d_gene: NA
abundance: NA
j_gene: TRBJ2-1
v_gene: TRBV7-9
CDR3aa: CASSPTLRHEQFF
CDR3nt: TGTGCCAGCAGCCCCACCCTGCGCCATGAGCAGTTCTTC

d_gene: NA
abundance: NA
j_gene: TRBJ2-5
v_gene: TRBV15
CDR3aa: CATSREGGGWETQYF
CDR3nt: TGTGCCACCAGCAGAGAGGGGGGAGGCTGGGAGACCCAGTACTTC

d_gene: TRBD2
abundance: NA
j_gene: TRBJ2-1
v_gene: TRBV4-1
CDR3aa: CASSHGSGSVEQFF
CDR3nt: TGCGCCAGCAGCCACGGTAGCGGGAGTGTTGAGCAGTTCTTC

d_gene: TRBD1
abundance: few
j_gene: TRBJ1-2
v_gene: TRBV7-9
CDR3aa: CASSYFGTEIYYGYTF
CDR3nt: TGTGCCAGCAGCTATTTTGGGACAGAGATTTACTATGGCTACACCTTC

d_gene: TRBD1
abundance: NA
j_gene: TRBJ2-7
v_gene: TRBV7-9
CDR3aa: CASSLGDRGQHEQYF
CDR3nt: TGTGCCAGCAGCTTAGGGGACAGGGGGCAACACGAGCAGTACTTC

d_gene: TRBD1
abundance: NA
j_gene: TRBJ2-5
v_gene: TRBV27
CDR3aa: CASTAWDRVGETQYF
CDR3nt: TGTGCCAGCACCGCTTGGGACAGGGTCGGAGAGACCCAGTACTTC

d_gene: TRBD2
abundance: NA
j_gene: TRBJ2-3
v_gene: TRBV9
CDR3aa: CASSASGKTSGYTDTQYF
CDR3nt: TGTGCCAGCAGCGCGAGTGGGAAGACTAGCGGATACACAGATACGCAGTATTTT

d_gene: TRBD1
abundance: NA
j_gene: TRBJ2-3
v_gene: TRBV7-9
CDR3aa: CASSTWDRGGTDTQYF
CDR3nt: TGTGCCAGCAGCACCTGGGACAGGGGCGGCACAGATACGCAGTATTTT

d_gene: TRBD2
abundance: NA
j_gene: TRBJ2-7
v_gene: TRBV7-6
CDR3aa: CASSLEGGRTYEQYF
CDR3nt: TGTGCCAGCAGCTTAGAAGGCGGGAGGACATACGAGCAGTACTTC

d_gene: NA
abundance: NA
j_gene: TRBJ1-1
v_gene: TRBV11-2
CDR3aa: CASSTRTEMNTEAFF
CDR3nt: TGTGCCAGCAGCACCCGGACAGAGATGAACACTGAAGCTTTCTTT

d_gene: TRBD2
abundance: once
j_gene: TRBJ2-3
v_gene: TRBV19
CDR3aa: CASSIDRLAGFTDTQYF
CDR3nt: TGTGCCAGTAGTATAGATCGACTAGCGGGGTTCACAGATACGCAGTATTTT

d_gene: TRBD1
abundance: once
j_gene: TRBJ2-7
v_gene: TRBV9
CDR3aa: CASSVEDRAEQYF
CDR3nt: TGTGCCAGCAGCGTAGAGGACAGGGCCGAGCAGTACTTC

d_gene: TRBD1
abundance: NA
j_gene: TRBJ2-7
v_gene: TRBV7-9
CDR3aa: CASSFGGQGPYEQYF
CDR3nt: TGTGCCAGCAGCTTCGGGGGACAGGGACCCTACGAGCAGTACTTC

d_gene: TRBD1
abundance: NA
j_gene: TRBJ1-2
v_gene: TRBV2
CDR3aa: CASRGQNYGYTF
CDR3nt: TGTGCCAGCAGGGGACAGAACTATGGCTACACCTTC

d_gene: NA
abundance: NA
j_gene: TRBJ2-7
v_gene: TRBV2
CDR3aa: CASMGDSYEQYF
CDR3nt: TGTGCCAGCATGGGGGACTCCTACGAGCAGTACTTC

d_gene: NA
abundance: NA
j_gene: TRBJ2-7
v_gene: TRBV7-6
CDR3aa: CASSPSGYEQYF
CDR3nt: TGTGCCAGCAGCCCCTCGGGCTACGAGCAGTACTTC

d_gene: TRBD2
abundance: NA
j_gene: TRBJ2-2
v_gene: TRBV28
CDR3aa: CATQQAGVELGELFF
CDR3nt: TGTGCCACTCAACAAGCGGGAGTGGAGCTCGGGGAGCTGTTTTTT

d_gene: TRBD2
abundance: NA
j_gene: TRBJ2-1
v_gene: TRBV27
CDR3aa: CASSLRRENNEQFF
CDR3nt: TGTGCCAGCAGTTTAAGGCGGGAGAACAATGAGCAGTTCTTC

d_gene: NA
abundance: NA
j_gene: TRBJ2-6
v_gene: TRBV5-4
CDR3aa: CASSRDPGLSGANVLTF
CDR3nt: TGTGCCAGCAGCCGCGACCCAGGACTCTCTGGGGCCAACGTCCTGACTTTC

d_gene: TRBD1
abundance: NA
j_gene: TRBJ2-7
v_gene: TRBV2
CDR3aa: CASSETAGGTYEQYF
CDR3nt: TGTGCCAGCAGTGAAACGGCAGGGGGAACCTACGAGCAGTACTTC

d_gene: TRBD2
abundance: NA
j_gene: TRBJ2-1
v_gene: TRBV9
CDR3aa: CASSVPGLALNNEQFF
CDR3nt: TGTGCCAGCAGCGTACCAGGACTAGCTCTTAACAATGAGCAGTTCTTC

d_gene: NA
abundance: once
j_gene: TRBJ2-5
v_gene: TRBV5-1
CDR3aa: CASSLGPRETQYF
CDR3nt: TGCGCCAGCAGCTTGGGGCCTCGAGAGACCCAGTACTTC

d_gene: TRBD2
abundance: NA
j_gene: TRBJ2-3
v_gene: TRBV10-3
CDR3aa: CAILAGALNTQYF
CDR3nt: TGTGCCATTCTAGCGGGAGCGTTAAATACGCAGTATTTT

d_gene: TRBD1
abundance: NA
j_gene: TRBJ2-7
v_gene: TRBV28
CDR3aa: CASTRPRDSSYEQYF
CDR3nt: TGTGCCAGCACCAGGCCCAGGGACAGTTCCTACGAGCAGTACTTC

d_gene: NA
abundance: NA
j_gene: TRBJ2-7
v_gene: TRBV5-4
CDR3aa: CASSFFRGAGYEQYF
CDR3nt: TGTGCCAGCAGCTTTTTCCGGGGAGCTGGCTACGAGCAGTACTTC

d_gene: TRBD2
abundance: few
j_gene: TRBJ2-1
v_gene: TRBV28
CDR3aa: CASSLELAGGVEQFF
CDR3nt: TGTGCCAGCAGTTTAGAACTAGCGGGAGGGGTTGAGCAGTTCTTC

d_gene: NA
abundance: NA
j_gene: TRBJ2-7
v_gene: TRBV7-2
CDR3aa: CASSLQWHYEQYF
CDR3nt: TGTGCCAGCAGCTTACAATGGCACTACGAGCAGTACTTC

d_gene: NA
abundance: NA
j_gene: TRBJ1-5
v_gene: TRBV11-2
CDR3aa: CASSLAQDRPQHF
CDR3nt: TGTGCCAGCAGCTTAGCTCAGGATCGACCCCAGCATTTT

d_gene: NA
abundance: NA
j_gene: TRBJ2-1
v_gene: TRBV30
CDR3aa: CAWSRAGSNEQFF
CDR3nt: TGTGCCTGGAGCCGAGCAGGTAGCAATGAGCAGTTCTTC

d_gene: NA
abundance: NA
j_gene: TRBJ2-7
v_gene: TRBV7-9
CDR3aa: CASSLAYYEQYF
CDR3nt: TGTGCCAGCAGCTTAGCTTACTACGAGCAGTACTTC

d_gene: TRBD2
abundance: NA
j_gene: TRBJ2-1
v_gene: TRBV5-1
CDR3aa: CASSLDGTSGSYNEQFF
CDR3nt: TGCGCCAGCAGCTTGGACGGGACTAGCGGGTCATACAATGAGCAGTTCTTC

d_gene: NA
abundance: NA
j_gene: TRBJ2-7
v_gene: TRBV5-4
CDR3aa: CASSPGWGYEQYF
CDR3nt: TGTGCCAGCAGCCCCGGCTGGGGCTACGAGCAGTACTTC

d_gene: NA
abundance: NA
j_gene: TRBJ1-5
v_gene: TRBV15
CDR3aa: CATSRDTGNSNQPQHF
CDR3nt: TGTGCCACCAGCAGAGATACGGGGAATAGCAATCAGCCCCAGCATTTT

d_gene: NA
abundance: NA
j_gene: TRBJ1-1
v_gene: TRBV5-1
CDR3aa: CASGETGNTEAFF
CDR3nt: TGCGCCAGCGGGGAGACGGGGAACACTGAAGCTTTCTTT

d_gene: TRBD2
abundance: once
j_gene: TRBJ2-7
v_gene: TRBV28
CDR3aa: CASSLLDRGLAVPTYEQYF
CDR3nt: TGTGCCAGCAGTTTATTGGACAGGGGACTAGCGGTACCAACCTACGAGCAGTACTTC

d_gene: NA
abundance: NA
j_gene: TRBJ2-7
v_gene: TRBV10-1
CDR3aa: CASSSGPSYEQYF
CDR3nt: TGCGCCAGCAGTAGCGGGCCCTCCTACGAGCAGTACTTC

d_gene: TRBD1
abundance: NA
j_gene: TRBJ2-7
v_gene: TRBV2
CDR3aa: CANSRDRTYEQYF
CDR3nt: TGTGCCAATAGCCGGGACAGAACCTACGAGCAGTACTTC

d_gene: NA
abundance: NA
j_gene: TRBJ1-2
v_gene: TRBV10-3
CDR3aa: CAISEPRRDVNYGYTF
CDR3nt: TGTGCCATCAGTGAGCCCCGCAGGGATGTTAACTATGGCTACACCTTC

d_gene: NA
abundance: NA
j_gene: TRBJ2-3
v_gene: TRBV29-1
CDR3aa: CSVDGLSGGSTDTQYF
CDR3nt: TGCAGCGTTGATGGGCTTAGTGGCGGGAGCACAGATACGCAGTATTTT

d_gene: TRBD2
abundance: once
j_gene: TRBJ2-1
v_gene: TRBV28
CDR3aa: CASRTDRAGTSVYNEQFF
CDR3nt: TGTGCCAGCAGGACGGACAGGGCCGGGACTAGCGTCTACAATGAGCAGTTCTTC

d_gene: TRBD1
abundance: NA
j_gene: TRBJ1-2
v_gene: TRBV30
CDR3aa: CAWNYWQGDYGYTF
CDR3nt: TGTGCCTGGAACTATTGGCAGGGGGACTATGGCTACACCTTC

d_gene: TRBD2
abundance: NA
j_gene: TRBJ2-1
v_gene: TRBV28
CDR3aa: CASSLVTPTSGMQFF
CDR3nt: TGTGCCAGCAGTTTAGTCACTCCGACTAGCGGGATGCAGTTCTTC

d_gene: NA
abundance: NA
j_gene: TRBJ2-1
v_gene: TRBV19
CDR3aa: CASTHPGPYNEQFF
CDR3nt: TGTGCCAGTACCCATCCGGGACCCTACAATGAGCAGTTCTTC

d_gene: TRBD2
abundance: NA
j_gene: TRBJ2-5
v_gene: TRBV5-1
CDR3aa: CASSWASGNQETQYF
CDR3nt: TGCGCCAGCAGCTGGGCTAGCGGTAACCAAGAGACCCAGTACTTC

d_gene: TRBD2
abundance: NA
j_gene: TRBJ2-7
v_gene: TRBV29-1
CDR3aa: CSVEGLAKREGSYEQYF
CDR3nt: TGCAGCGTTGAAGGGTTAGCAAAGCGGGAAGGCTCCTACGAGCAGTACTTC

d_gene: NA
abundance: NA
j_gene: TRBJ2-1
v_gene: TRBV14
CDR3aa: CASSQDKGLGYNEQFF
CDR3nt: TGTGCCAGCAGCCAAGATAAGGGCTTGGGCTACAATGAGCAGTTCTTC